Listed below are T cell receptor beta chains from one sample, sequenced in a study of cytomegalovirus exposure and HLA in healthy donors. TCRdb keeps only in-frame clones here, not all; method: immunoSEQ multiplex PCR. The sample carries some 200,000 clones, 75% to 90% recorded once. Sequenced material: PBMCs. All receptors derive from a man aged 35 to 55 in good health and CMV-seropositive. CDR3s include the opening cysteine and the closing phenylalanine or tryptophan.

v_call cdr3_aa
TRBV19 CASSLGQGAFDEQFF
TRBV6-6 CASNQGGSGYTF
TRBV6-4 CASGGGVNEQFF
TRBV5-1 CASSTGTGDEQYF
TRBV9 CASSLNLNTEAFF
TRBV9 CASSVIGGQGHEQYF
TRBV7-6 CASSLAALAGAINEQFF
TRBV27 CASSFSGQGAVFF
TRBV15 CATSRVKGAYEQYF
TRBV6-1 CASSEIRNTEAFF
TRBV6-5 CASTDRRRTEAFF
TRBV27 CASRSGQSTGELFF
TRBV6-4 CASSAQGEYGYTF
TRBV6-5 CASRRDSAYEQYF
TRBV13 CASSFGQGSYGYTF
TRBV4-3 CASSRGHEETQYF
TRBV7-9 CASSLIRGARASEKLFF
TRBV7-2 CASSSRRQSTNEKLFF
TRBV13 CASSQITNEKLFF
TRBV7-2 CASSLAGSGNQPQHF
TRBV5-8 CASSLGVGRNTEAFF
TRBV14 CASSQQGQGRETQYF
TRBV6-6 CASSYSQNTEAFF
TRBV10-1 CASSESGSRGGLEELFF
TRBV2 CASIGPGGASTGELFF
TRBV18 CASSPTQAGWSTDTQYF